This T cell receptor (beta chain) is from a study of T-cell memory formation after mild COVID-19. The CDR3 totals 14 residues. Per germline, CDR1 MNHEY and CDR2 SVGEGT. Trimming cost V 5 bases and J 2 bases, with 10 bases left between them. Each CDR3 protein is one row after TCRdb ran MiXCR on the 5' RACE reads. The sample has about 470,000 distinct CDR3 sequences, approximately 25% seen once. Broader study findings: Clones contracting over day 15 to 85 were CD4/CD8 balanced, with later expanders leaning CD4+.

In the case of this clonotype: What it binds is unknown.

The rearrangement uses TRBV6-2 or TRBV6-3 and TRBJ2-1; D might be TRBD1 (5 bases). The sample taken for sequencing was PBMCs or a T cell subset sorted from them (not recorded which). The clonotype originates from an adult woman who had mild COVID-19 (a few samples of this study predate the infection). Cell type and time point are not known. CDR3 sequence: CASSRAGPYNEQFF. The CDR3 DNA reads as TGTGCCAGCAGTCGCGCAGGGCCCTACAATGAGCAGTTCTTC.